One sample yielded the 29 T cell receptor beta chains listed below, sequenced in a study of blood T cells in healthy people across ages (dated by TCRdb to between 2014 and 2017). The library was produced with 5' RACE. The sample was run on an Illumina HiSeq 2500. A second PCR of 7 to 11 cycles was run with a J-beta primer mix and a sample-barcoded 5' primer. The raw public data were reprocessed by TCRdb itself: fastp quality trimming at Q25, MiXCR clonotype calling, in-frame beta chains only. Entries that share a CDR3 protein sequence are merged under the most common genes and DNA. The sample table lists over 700,000 distinct CDR3 sequences, approximately 55% of them with a count of one. The ten largest make up under 50% of the sample. The specimen sequenced was blood. The receptors were gathered from a man at least 80 years old in good health.

The DNA of the CDR3 is TGTGCCAGCAGTCAGACCTGGACCCCTCGGGATGGCTACACCTTC. Amino acids: CASSQTWTPRDGYTF. The rearrangement joins TRBV27 to TRBJ1-2; D is unresolved. The germline V gene has CDR1 MNHEY and CDR2 SMNVEV (reference sequence). The V end lost 5 bases, the J end lost 6 bases, and 19 bases lay between the germline ends. The CDR3 is made up of 15 amino acids.

This chain links TRBV20-1 with TRBJ1-4, with TRBD1 matching 7 bases. This CDR3 has 15 residues. Per germline, CDR1 DFQATT and CDR2 SNEGSKA (reference sequence). V was clipped by 0 bases and J by 0 bases; unmatched bases: 1. In DNA form, the CDR3 reads TGCAGTGCTAGAGATACAGGGGCAACTAATGAAAAACTGTTTTTT. Protein sequence: CSARDTGATNEKLFF.

The chain has TRBV10-3 and TRBJ2-7; TRBD2 aligns across 10 bases. The J segment lost 2 bases and the V segment lost 5 bases, leaving 3 bases of the junction unmatched. Germline V CDR1 and CDR2: ENHRY, SYGVKD. This CDR3 has 14 amino acids. As DNA, the CDR3 is TGTGCCATCAGTCGACTAGCGGGTACCTACGAGCAGTACTTC. Translation: CAISRLAGTYEQYF.

This CDR3 reads CASSDTASYEQYF. The CDR3 DNA is TGTGCCAGCAGTGACACGGCCTCCTACGAGCAGTACTTC. The chain has TRBV2 and TRBJ2-7; D is ambiguous. The CDR3 loop spans 13 amino acids. Germline V gene sequence: CDR1 SNHLY, CDR2 FYNNEI. Trimming left V 3 bases short and J 0 bases short, with 6 bases between.

The genes are TRBV5-1 and TRBJ1-6; weak D call: TRBD1 (6 bases). The CDR3 extends over 16 amino acids. Germline assignment: CDR1 SGHRS and CDR2 YFSETQ. Trimming took off 8 bases at V and 0 bases at J, with 15 bases between the two ends. The CDR3 protein is CASKPGHSSYNSPLHF. The CDR3, as DNA: TGCGCCAGTAAACCGGGACACAGCTCCTATAATTCACCCCTCCACTTT.

V gene TRBV27 combines with J gene TRBJ2-7; unclear D gene. The CDR3 runs 15 residues. The germline CDR1 and CDR2 sequences are MNHEY and SMNVEV (reference sequence). Between the trimmed V and J ends, which lost 0 bases and 2 bases, there was a span of 11 bases. CDR3 residues: CASSLSIASAYEQYF. DNA for the CDR3: TGTGCCAGCAGTTTATCGATTGCCTCCGCCTACGAGCAGTACTTC.

Of note for this clonotype: One end of the junction does not line up with germline, which may come from a read error. This rearrangement joins TRBV15 to TRBJ2-4; 14 bases match TRBD2. Germline values: CDR1 LNHNV, CDR2 YYDKDF (reference sequence). The CDR3 length is 21 residues. The CDR3 DNA reads TGTGCCACCAGCAGAGACCTTGGGACTAGCGGGAGCATGTTAGCCAAAAACATTCGGTACTTC. It specifies CATSRDLGTSGSMLAKNIRYF.

The rearrangement joins TRBV20-1 to TRBJ2-7; 7 nucleotides match TRBD2. Germline V CDR1 and CDR2: DFQATT, SNEGSKA (reference sequence). V was clipped by 2 bases and J by 3 bases; unmatched bases: 4. This CDR3 contains 13 residues. CDR3 protein: CSARPAGFYEQYF. CDR3 nucleotide sequence: TGCAGTGCTAGACCAGCGGGATTCTACGAGCAGTACTTC.

This clonotype was detected a few times. The V and J genes are TRBV11-2 and TRBJ2-1, with TRBD2 matching 8 bases. Looked up from germline, CDR1 is SGHAT and CDR2 is FQNNGV. V shed 2 bases and J 4 bases; nucleotides not matched to a gene: 10. The CDR3 is 17 residues long. The CDR3: CASSLLGVSSGYNEQFF. The CDR3 DNA reads as TGTGCCAGCAGCTTACTTGGGGTCTCTAGCGGGTACAATGAGCAGTTCTTC. Full variable domain (outside the CDR3, taken from reference TRBV11-2 and TRBJ2-1): EAGVAQSPRYKIIEKRQSVAFWCNPISGHATLYWYQQILGQGPKLLIQFQNNGVVDDSQLPKDRFSAERLKGVDSTLKIQPAKLEDSAVYLCASSLLGVSSGYNEQFFGPGTRLTVL.

This clonotype occurred a few times. The rearrangement links TRBV2 to TRBJ2-7; the D call may be TRBD1 or TRBD2 (5 bases each). CDR3 length: 15 amino acids. Germline loops: CDR1 SNHLY, CDR2 FYNNEI. V lost 6 bases to trimming and J lost 3 bases, with 18 bases between them. The CDR3 nucleotides read TGTGCCAGCAGCCCTGTGTCGGGGACGGTCTACGAGCAGTACTTC. It specifies CASSPVSGTVYEQYF.

The chain links TRBV10-3 to TRBJ2-1; 9 bases fit TRBD2. J was trimmed by 4 bases and V by 4 bases; bases with no gene match: 11. The CDR3 length is 17 residues. CDR1 and CDR2 (germline): ENHRY, SYGVKD. The DNA for the CDR3 is TGTGCCATCAGTGGATCAAAGCGGGAGGTTTCATACAATGAGCAGTTCTTC. It translates to CAISGSKREVSYNEQFF.

The V gene is TRBV10-3, the J gene TRBJ2-5, with 14 positions matching TRBD2. The J call could be wrong; TRBJ2-7 is a better fit for the DNA end. Germline assignment: CDR1 ENHRY and CDR2 SYGVKD. The CDR3 spans 16 residues. CDR3 region: CAISEQGTSGSYEQYF. The CDR3 DNA is TGTGCCATCAGTGAGCAAGGGACTAGCGGGAGTTACGAGCAGTACTTC.

This chain links TRBV6-1 with TRBJ2-3; 7 bases map to TRBD2. The CDR3 loop spans 16 amino acids. J lost 3 bases, V lost 1 base, and 7 bases had no gene match. Looked up from germline, CDR1 is MNHNS and CDR2 is SASEGT. CDR3 protein: CASSEELGGGTDTQYF. Here the CDR3 DNA reads TGTGCCAGCAGTGAAGAGTTGGGGGGGGGGACAGATACGCAGTATTTT.

V gene TRBV15 combines with J gene TRBJ1-2; D may be TRBD1 (6 bases). V was pared by 0 bases and J by 5 bases, with 16 bases between. CDR1 is LNHNV and CDR2 is YYDKDF in the germline V gene (reference sequence). The CDR3 runs to 16 residues. The CDR3 is CATSRDQVDRSYGYTF. The CDR3, as DNA: TGTGCCACCAGCAGAGATCAGGTGGACAGATCTTATGGCTACACCTTC.

V is TRBV20-1 and J is TRBJ2-1, with 7 bases that match TRBD1. V was pared by 6 bases and J by 6 bases, with 8 bases of the junction left unmatched. CDR3 length equals 13 residues. Germline V CDR1 and CDR2: DFQATT, SNEGSKA (reference sequence). The CDR3 protein is CSAPTTGANEQFF. The CDR3 coding sequence is TGCAGTGCACCGACAACAGGGGCCAATGAGCAGTTCTTC.

The chain couples TRBV5-1 to TRBJ2-1, with D unresolved. V gave up 0 bases and J gave up 5 bases, with 6 bases separating them. CDR1 and CDR2 from the germline V gene are SGHRS and YFSETQ. This CDR3 comprises 13 residues. CDR3: CASSLDYHNEQFF. The CDR3 nucleotides are TGCGCCAGCAGCTTGGATTACCACAATGAGCAGTTCTTC.

J is TRBJ1-4 and V is TRBV6-2 or TRBV6-3; no reliable D call. CDR3 length: 14 amino acids. V lost 2 bases, J lost 0 bases, and 4 bases lay in between. Germline loops: CDR1 MNHEY, CDR2 SVGEGT. The CDR3 is CASSYGPTNEKLFF. The CDR3 region has the DNA TGTGCCAGCAGTTACGGACCAACTAATGAAAAACTGTTTTTT.

This clonotype appeared a few times. The rearrangement uses TRBV2 and TRBJ1-4, with 7 positions matching TRBD1. Germline V CDR1 and CDR2: SNHLY, FYNNEI. Trimming cost V 5 bases and J 5 bases; bases outside gene matches: 5. There are 14 residues in the CDR3. The CDR3 DNA follows: TGTGCCAGCAGTAGGGACAGAACGAATGAAAAACTGTTTTTT. It is translated as CASSRDRTNEKLFF. The full variable domain, in which reference TRBV2 and TRBJ1-4 provide the parts outside the CDR3, is EPEVTQTPSHQVTQMGQEVILRCVPISNHLYFYWYRQILGQKVEFLVSFYNNEISEKSEIFDDQFSVERPDGSNFTLKIRSTKLEDSAMYFCASSRDRTNEKLFFGSGTQLSVL.

The chain employs TRBV3-1 and TRBJ2-7; 7 bases are shared with TRBD1. CDR3 size: 12 residues. The V gene end was trimmed by 5 bases and the J gene end by 6 bases; junction bases not matched to a gene: 4. In germline, CDR1 is LGHDT, CDR2 YNNKEL (reference sequence). In nucleotides, the CDR3 is TGTGCCAGCAGCAAGACAGGGTTCGAGCAGTACTTC. Its protein product is CASSKTGFEQYF.

This clonotype was seen a few times. The chain carries TRBV20-1 and TRBJ2-7; D may be TRBD2 (7 bases). This CDR3 is 14 amino acids long. Germline CDR1 is DFQATT and CDR2 is SNEGSKA (reference sequence). Trimming removed 1 base at V and 3 bases at J, with 13 bases between. The CDR3 loop is CSARGAGANYEQYF. The CDR3 DNA sequence: TGCAGTGCTAGAGGGGCGGGGGCGAACTACGAGCAGTACTTC.

The J gene is TRBJ1-4, the V gene TRBV7-2; no clear D. The ends were cut back, 1 base at V and 4 bases at J, with 13 bases in the middle. Germline CDR1 is SGHTA and CDR2 is FQGNSA. The CDR3 is 16 residues long. This CDR3 reads CASSLGRAGSNEKLFF. The CDR3 DNA reads as TGTGCCAGCAGCTTAGGTCGGGCAGGCAGTAATGAAAAACTGTTTTTT.

V usage is TRBV20-1 and J usage is TRBJ2-2, with TRBD2 matching over 8 bases. Germline V CDR1 and CDR2: DFQATT, SNEGSKA (reference sequence). V gave up 0 bases and J gave up 5 bases; unmatched junction bases: 8. The CDR3 extends over 16 amino acids. The CDR3 bases are TGCAGTGCTAGAGATGATAGCGGGAAGGAAACCGGGGAGCTGTTTTTT. This sequence encodes CSARDDSGKETGELFF.

CDR3 sequence (DNA): TGTGCCAGCAGCTTAGCGGCTAGCGGGGTGTTCTTC. This encodes CASSLAASGVFF. This chain connects TRBV7-9 to TRBJ2-1; 9 bases fit TRBD2. Germline-derived CDR1 and CDR2 are SEHNR and FQNEAQ (reference sequence). Trimming removed 0 bases from V and 15 bases from J; junction bases left unmatched: 3. The CDR3 runs to 12 residues.

V gene TRBV10-2 combines with J gene TRBJ1-2; no definite D call. The CDR3 is 11 residues long. Germline CDR1 WSHSY, CDR2 SAAADI. Trimming removed 9 bases from V and 0 bases from J, with 5 bases in between. The CDR3 is CASQANYGYTF. In DNA form, the CDR3 reads TGCGCCAGTCAAGCTAACTATGGCTACACCTTC.

This chain links TRBV18 with TRBJ2-5; 7 bases fit TRBD1. The DNA end is more similar to TRBJ2-7, so the J call may be wrong. Germline V gene sequence: CDR1 KGHSH, CDR2 LQKENI. The CDR3 spans 16 residues. CDR3 coding DNA: TGTGCCAGCTCACCACCGGGGAACAGGGGCGAAGTCGAGCAGTACTTC. As protein: CASSPPGNRGEVEQYF.

J is TRBJ2-4 and V is TRBV20-1, with D possibly being TRBD2 (5 bases). This CDR3 has 13 residues. V lost 4 bases and J lost 6, with 13 bases in between. CDR1 is DFQATT, CDR2 SNEGSKA, per germline (reference sequence). The CDR3 DNA reads as TGCAGTGCTACCCCGGGAAAGGGAAACATTCAGTACTTC. Its translation is CSATPGKGNIQYF.

V gene TRBV4-2 combines with J gene TRBJ2-7; no clear D gene. CDR1 and CDR2 (germline): LGHNA, YNFKEQ. Trimming pared 0 bases from V and 4 bases from J, leaving 7 bases between. The CDR3 loop spans 13 amino acids. This chain's CDR3 is CASSQDVGYEQYF. The CDR3, as DNA: TGTGCCAGCAGCCAAGATGTGGGGTACGAGCAGTACTTC.

The sample holds a few counts of this clonotype. The chain joins TRBV29-1 to TRBJ1-2; 7 nucleotides agree with TRBD1. The V gene's germline CDR1 is SQVTM and CDR2 ANQGSEA. The length of the CDR3 is 12 residues. The V and J ends lost 6 bases and 3 bases, in that order; junction bases with no gene match: 4. The CDR3 sequence: CSVAGQHYGYTF. CDR3 DNA sequence: TGCAGCGTCGCGGGACAGCACTATGGCTACACCTTC.

The sample holds a few counts of this clonotype. The chain recombines TRBV12-3 or TRBV12-4 with TRBJ2-5; D possibly uses TRBD1 or TRBD2 (5 bases each). V was trimmed by 5 bases and J by 11 bases, leaving 21 bases between them. The CDR3 extends over 14 amino acids. The CDR3 reads CASSGHPRLGEQYF. CDR3 nucleotide sequence: TGTGCCAGCAGTGGACATCCCCGGTTGGGAGAGCAGTACTTC.